This note documents a single T cell receptor beta chain sequence. Its antigen is currently unknown. With 60 Vbeta and 13 Jbeta primers, the PCR was carried out. Profiling relied on immunoSEQ multiplex PCR, and the TCRdb table lists in-frame clones only, not all of them. The sample table includes approximately 140,000 clones. This specimen belongs to a study of cytomegalovirus exposure and HLA in healthy donors. Study background: Earlier, approximately 180 million T cells were analyzed, and 90 million to 140 million unique TCR beta sequences were found among them.

This CDR3 is built from 13 residues. Trimming took 1 base from V and 5 from J, leaving 12 bases between them. From germline, CDR1 is SQVTM and CDR2 ANQGSEA. The study, taken as a whole, reports: In all likelihood, a cluster of highly shared sequence variants was a sequencing artifact. Most TCR beta V segments were productive about 87% or about 30% of the time in an earlier analysis. An analysis that was carried out later associated 16,951 TCR beta sequences with HLA alleles at 0.05 false discovery rate.

This clonotype was sampled from a woman aged 40 to 50 in good health and CMV-seronegative. This chain links TRBV29-1 with TRBJ2-7, with D possibly TRBD2 on 5 matching bases. Sequenced sample: PBMCs. DNA for the CDR3: TGCAGCGTTGAAGGGGCCCCCGGGAACGAGCAGTACTTC. Translation gives CSVEGAPGNEQYF.